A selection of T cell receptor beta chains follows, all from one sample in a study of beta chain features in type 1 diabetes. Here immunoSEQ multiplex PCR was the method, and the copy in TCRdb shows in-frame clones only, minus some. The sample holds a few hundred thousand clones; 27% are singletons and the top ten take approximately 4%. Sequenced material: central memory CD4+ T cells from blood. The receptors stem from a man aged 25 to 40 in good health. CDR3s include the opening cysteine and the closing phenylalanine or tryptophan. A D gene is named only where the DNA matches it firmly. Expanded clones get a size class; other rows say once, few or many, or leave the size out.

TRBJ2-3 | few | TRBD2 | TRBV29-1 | TGCAGCGCCCTGGGACTAGCGGGGGGCCATGCTAGCACAGATACGCAGTATTTT | CSALGLAGGHASTDTQYF
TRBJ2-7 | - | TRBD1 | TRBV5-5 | TGTGCCAGCAGCTTGGAACAGGGGATGCCCTACGAGCAGTACTTC | CASSLEQGMPYEQYF
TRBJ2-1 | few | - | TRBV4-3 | TGCGCCAGCAGCTTCGACAGAGTTTACAATGAGCAGTTCTTC | CASSFDRVYNEQFF
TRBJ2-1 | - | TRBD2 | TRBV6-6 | TGTGCCAGCAGTCTCAAGACTAGCGCAATCTCCCATGAGCAGTTCTTC | CASSLKTSAISHEQFF
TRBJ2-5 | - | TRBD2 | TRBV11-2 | TGTGCCAGCAGCCCGGGGACTAGCGGGGGGAATTGGCAAGAGACCCAGTACTTC | CASSPGTSGGNWQETQYF
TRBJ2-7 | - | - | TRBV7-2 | TGTGCCAGCAGCATCAACCGGGATTACGAGCAGTACTTC | CASSINRDYEQYF
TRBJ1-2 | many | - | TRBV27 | TGTGCCAGCAGTACGACACCCTCTAACTATGGCTACACCTTC | CASSTTPSNYGYTF
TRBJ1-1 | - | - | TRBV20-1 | TGCAGTGCTAGTCGGGGGGCTGAAGCTTTCTTT | CSASRGAEAFF
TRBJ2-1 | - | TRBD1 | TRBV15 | TGTGCCACCAGCCACCGGCACCGAAAAAGGTGGGACAGGGGGGCCTACAATGAGCAGTTCTTC | CATSHRHRKRWDRGAYNEQFF
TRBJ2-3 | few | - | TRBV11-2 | TGTGCCAGCAGCTTAGTCGTTCCGGGGGCTTTCACAGATACGCAGTATTTT | CASSLVVPGAFTDTQYF
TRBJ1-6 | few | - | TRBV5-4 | TGTGCCAGCAGCTTGCGGGTCGATTCACCCCTCCACTTT | CASSLRVDSPLHF
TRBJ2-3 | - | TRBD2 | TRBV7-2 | TGTGCCAGCAGCTCGCTAGCGGGAGGTACGCAGTATTTT | CASSSLAGGTQYF
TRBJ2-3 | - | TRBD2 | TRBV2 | TGTGCCAGCAGTGGAGGGACTACAACAGATACGCAGTATTTT | CASSGGTTTDTQYF
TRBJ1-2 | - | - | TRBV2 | TGTGCCAGCAGTGGCAGGGATCGGAATGGCTACACCTTC | CASSGRDRNGYTF
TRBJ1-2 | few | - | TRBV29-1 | TGCAGCGTTCGGGAGGTCTATGGCTACACCTTC | CSVREVYGYTF
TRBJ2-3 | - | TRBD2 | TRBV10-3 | TGTGCCATCACTCCGGGACTAGCGGGAGGCACAGATACGCAGTATTTT | CAITPGLAGGTDTQYF
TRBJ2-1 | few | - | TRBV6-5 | TGTGCCAGCAATGACGGGGGGCACACCTACAATGAGCAGTTCTTC | CASNDGGHTYNEQFF
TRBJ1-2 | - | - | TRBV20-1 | TGCAGTGCTCCTAGGGGTTATGGCTACACCTTC | CSAPRGYGYTF
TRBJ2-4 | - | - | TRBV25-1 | TGTGCCAGCAGTGAATCGTCAGGAGGGAACATTCAGTACTTC | CASSESSGGNIQYF
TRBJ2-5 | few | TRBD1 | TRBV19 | TGTGCCAGTTCCTCCGGGACAGGGGGCGTGGAGACCCAGTACTTC | CASSSGTGGVETQYF
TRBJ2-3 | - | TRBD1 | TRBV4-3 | TGCGCCAGCAGCCTTGCAGGGGGTGACCGCACAGATACGCAGTATTTT | CASSLAGGDRTDTQYF
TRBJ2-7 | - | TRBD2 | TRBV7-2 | TGTGCCAGCAGCTTAAGGTTAAGCGGGGGGAGCTACGAGCAGTACTTC | CASSLRLSGGSYEQYF
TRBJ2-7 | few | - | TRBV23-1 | TGCGCCAGCAGTCAACCTGCGCCCATTTCGGTGGACGAGCAGTACTTC | CASSQPAPISVDEQYF
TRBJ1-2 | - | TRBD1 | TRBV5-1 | TGCGCCAGCAGCCTAGGACAGGCGCAGAACTATGGCTACACCTTC | CASSLGQAQNYGYTF